Shown below are 3 T cell receptor beta chains from a single sample sequenced in a study of cytomegalovirus exposure and HLA in healthy donors. The PCR made use of 60 Vbeta and 13 Jbeta primers. Profiling relied on immunoSEQ multiplex PCR, and the TCRdb table lists in-frame clones only, not all of them. The table shows 140,000 or so clones, with approximately 81% occurring only once. The source material was PBMCs. The receptors originated from a woman in her thirties or forties in good health and CMV-seropositive.

This rearrangement joins TRBV7-9 to TRBJ1-4, with 7 bases fitting TRBD1. This CDR3 is built from 14 residues. Germline V gives CDR1 SEHNR, CDR2 FQNEAQ (reference sequence). The V segment lost 5 bases and the J segment 4 bases; nucleotides outside the gene matches: 4. This CDR3 reads CASSRGQNNEKLFF. As DNA, the CDR3 is TGTGCCAGCAGCCGGGGACAGAATAATGAAAAACTGTTTTTT. The entire variable domain, with the rest obtained from reference TRBV7-9 and TRBJ1-4, is as follows: DTGVSQNPRHKITKRGQNVTFRCDPISEHNRLYWYRQTLGQGPEFLTYFQNEAQLEKSRLLSDRFSAERPKGSFSTLEIQRTEQGDSAMYLCASSRGQNNEKLFFGSGTQLSVL.

The table lists this clone with a count of one. J is TRBJ1-2 and V is TRBV29-1; TRBD1 agrees at 8 bases. The CDR3 has 15 residues. The junction had 5 bases not matched to a gene; V was cut back by 0 bases and J by 2 bases. CDR1 is SQVTM and CDR2 is ANQGSEA in the germline V gene. CDR3 coding DNA: TGCAGCGTTGAAGAACGGAGACAGGGGAACTATGGCTACACCTTC. This encodes CSVEERRQGNYGYTF.

This chain connects TRBV7-2 to TRBJ2-7; 12 bases agree with TRBD2. Per the germline V gene, CDR1 is SGHTA and CDR2 is FQGNSA. This CDR3 is 17 amino acids long. The V and J ends lost 2 bases and 1 base, in that order; junction bases with no gene match: 6. DNA of the CDR3: TGTGCCAGCAGCTTACTAACTAGCGGGAGGTGGTCCTACGAGCAGTACTTC. This encodes CASSLLTSGRWSYEQYF.